The next 29 T cell receptor beta chains were all read from a single sample in a study of T cell responses to AZD1222 COVID-19 vaccine. Libraries were prepared by immunoSEQ multiplex PCR; TCRdb keeps only in-frame clonotypes and omits some of them. The top ten clones hold 1.9% of a sample with about 180,000 clones, around 90% of them seen once. Here the sequenced sample was peripheral blood, taken on day 0 of AZD1222 vaccination. Receptors were obtained from an adult in good health.

The chain has TRBV5-1 and TRBJ1-2; D unresolved. The ends were cut back, 2 bases at V and 4 bases at J, with 9 bases in the middle. CDR3 length: 13 amino acids. Germline lookup yields CDR1 SGHRS and CDR2 YFSETQ. The CDR3: CASSFNRAYGYTF. The CDR3 region has the DNA TGCGCCAGCAGCTTTAACCGGGCCTATGGCTACACCTTC.

This chain links TRBV2 with TRBJ2-1, with no clear D. This CDR3 has 15 residues. Trimming removed 4 bases at V and 5 bases at J, with 15 bases between. CDR1 and CDR2 (germline): SNHLY, FYNNEI. DNA of the CDR3: TGTGCCAGCAGTGCCGAATCGAGAATTGACAATGAGCAGTTCTTC. Amino acids: CASSAESRIDNEQFF.

V usage is TRBV7-2 and J usage is TRBJ2-3; D is undetermined. This CDR3 comprises 15 residues. Germline-derived CDR1 and CDR2 are SGHTA and FQGNSA. Trimming removed 1 base at V and 0 bases at J, with 8 bases between. The CDR3 region is CASSLVIRSTDTQYF. The CDR3 coding sequence is TGTGCCAGCAGCTTAGTTATCAGGAGCACAGATACGCAGTATTTT.

The CDR3 protein is CASSLHPEQELTRTQYF. DNA of the CDR3: TGTGCCAGCAGCCTACATCCGGAGCAGGAACTTACACGAACGCAGTATTTT. The chain links TRBV7-6 to TRBJ2-3; no definite D call. The V end was cut by 5 bases, the J end by 9 bases, with 27 bases between. Germline values: CDR1 SGHVS, CDR2 FNYEAQ. The length of the CDR3 is 17 residues.

The chain's CDR3 is CASSGTGEWHGYTF. The CDR3 DNA reads TGTGCCAGTAGCGGGACAGGGGAGTGGCATGGCTACACCTTC. The rearrangement joins TRBV19 to TRBJ1-2, with 10 bases lining up with TRBD1. The ends lost 6 bases at V and 6 bases at J; junction bases unmatched: 7. Germline V lookup: CDR1 LNHDA, CDR2 SQIVND (reference sequence). The CDR3 has 14 amino acids.

This clone was seen more than once but under ten times. The CDR3: CASSIRGQGSSTEAFF. In nucleotides, the CDR3 is TGTGCCAGCAGTATAAGGGGACAGGGGAGTAGCACTGAAGCTTTCTTT. V usage is TRBV2 and J usage is TRBJ1-1; TRBD1 agrees at 10 bases. Germline-derived CDR1 and CDR2 are SNHLY and FYNNEI. V gave up 5 bases and J gave up 4 bases; unmatched junction bases: 10. The CDR3 is 16 residues long.

The chain has TRBV14 and TRBJ2-1; possibly TRBD1 or TRBD2 for D (5 bases each). Germline V gives CDR1 SGHDN, CDR2 FVKESK. The germline V and J ends were trimmed by 2 bases and 3 bases, with 14 bases remaining between them. This CDR3 spans 16 amino acids. The DNA for the CDR3 is TGTGCCAGCAGCCAATCGGGGCAGGTCTTCTACAATGAGCAGTTCTTC. Protein product: CASSQSGQVFYNEQFF.

The rearrangement joins TRBV4-1 to TRBJ1-6; D is possibly TRBD1 (6 bases). Trimming removed 7 bases at V and 5 bases at J, with 15 bases between. CDR3 length equals 15 residues. Germline V gene sequence: CDR1 MGHRA, CDR2 YSYEKL. For the CDR3, the DNA is TGCGCCAGCACACCGGGACGGACAGATAATTCACCCCTCCACTTT. It encodes CASTPGRTDNSPLHF.

This clone has a single count. The V call is TRBV11-3, the J call TRBJ2-1; weak D call: TRBD1 (5 bases). Germline values: CDR1 SGHNT, CDR2 YENEEA. This CDR3 region has 16 residues. Trimming took off 0 bases at V and 7 bases at J, with 16 bases between the two ends. CDR3 bases: TGTGCCAGCAGCTTAGAAGGCAGTCGCCCAGGGAATGAGCAGTTCTTC. It encodes CASSLEGSRPGNEQFF.

This rearrangement joins TRBV28 to TRBJ1-2; D may be TRBD1 (5 bases). Trimming left V 9 bases short and J 5 bases short, with 16 bases between. Germline CDR1 MDHEN, CDR2 SYDVKM. This CDR3 spans 13 amino acids. The DNA for the CDR3 is TGTGCCAGTCTACCCAATCAGGGATATGGCTACACCTTC. It specifies CASLPNQGYGYTF.

The chain is built from TRBV7-3 and TRBJ2-1; 12 bases align to TRBD2. V shed 1 base, J shed 0 bases, and the junction held 13 bases outside the gene matches. The CDR3 runs to 21 residues. Germline CDR1 and CDR2: SGHTA and FQGTGA. The CDR3 nucleotides read TGTGCCAGCAGCTTAAGGCCCCTGATACTAGCGGGAGGCAGCTCCTACAATGAGCAGTTCTTC. Encoded protein: CASSLRPLILAGGSSYNEQFF.

The V call is TRBV10-3, the J call TRBJ1-5, with D unresolved. This CDR3 contains 13 residues. V shed 0 bases and J shed 7 bases, with 7 bases lying between them. Germline loops: CDR1 ENHRY, CDR2 SYGVKD. As DNA, the CDR3 is TGTGCCATCAGTGAGTCGGCGGGGCAGCCCCAGCATTTT. Its protein is CAISESAGQPQHF.

This clone was counted only a few times. V and J are TRBV7-2 and TRBJ1-6; D not certain. From germline, CDR1 is SGHTA and CDR2 FQGNSA. The CDR3 is 16 residues long. Deletions cut 1 base from V and 3 bases from J, with 10 bases between. The CDR3 coding sequence is TGTGCCAGCAGCTTAGGACCACCTGACTATAATTCACCCCTCCACTTT. This translates into CASSLGPPDYNSPLHF.

The DNA for the CDR3 is TGTGCCAGCAGCTTAGGAATACAGCGGGGGGGAGAAAAACTGTTTTTT. Translation gives CASSLGIQRGGEKLFF. This sequence joins TRBV7-2 and TRBJ1-4, with D tentatively TRBD1 (5 bases). The CDR3 totals 16 residues. Germline CDR1 reads SGHTA; CDR2 reads FQGNSA. V shed 1 base and J shed 8 bases, with 17 bases lying between them.

The J gene is TRBJ1-4, the V gene TRBV28; TRBD1 is a possible D gene (5 bases). Germline values: CDR1 MDHEN, CDR2 SYDVKM. V dropped 5 bases and J dropped 8 bases, with 21 bases sitting between them. The CDR3 contains 16 residues. DNA for the CDR3: TGTGCCAGCAGTCTCCAGTCAGGGTTGGAAGGAGAAAAACTGTTTTTT. Translated: CASSLQSGLEGEKLFF. The whole variable domain, remainder taken from reference TRBV28 and TRBJ1-4, is DVKVTQSSRYLVKRTGEKVFLECVQDMDHENMFWYRQDPGLGLRLIYFSYDVKMKEKGDIPEGYSVSREKKERFSLILESASTNQTSMYLCASSLQSGLEGEKLFFGSGTQLSVL.

The rearrangement joins TRBV11-3 to TRBJ2-2; possibly TRBD1 for D (5 bases). CDR1 is SGHNT and CDR2 is YENEEA in the germline V gene. The V gene lost 7 bases and the J gene lost 0 bases, with 9 bases spanning the gap. This CDR3 spans 14 amino acids. This chain's CDR3 is CASTGHANTGELFF. CDR3 in DNA: TGTGCCAGCACCGGACATGCGAACACCGGGGAGCTGTTTTTT.

V usage is TRBV5-5 and J usage is TRBJ1-5, with D unclear. The germline V and J ends were trimmed by 3 bases and 2 bases, with 6 bases remaining between them. CDR1 SGHKS and CDR2 YYEKEE come from the germline V gene (reference sequence). This CDR3 has 13 amino acids. Here the CDR3 DNA reads TGTGCCAGCAGCTCAGCAGGCAATCAGCCCCAGCATTTT. Its translation: CASSSAGNQPQHF.

The rearrangement uses TRBV9 and TRBJ2-5; possibly TRBD1 for D (6 bases). The V gene lost 3 bases and the J gene lost 4 bases, with 13 bases spanning the gap. The CDR3 is 14 amino acids. Per germline, CDR1 SGDLS and CDR2 YYNGEE. This chain's CDR3 is CASSAVLGGETQYF. As DNA, the CDR3 is TGTGCCAGCAGCGCTGTCCTAGGGGGAGAGACCCAGTACTTC.

This chain uses TRBV5-5 with TRBJ2-7, with D possibly being TRBD2 (5 bases). CDR3 size: 13 residues. Trimming pared 0 bases from V and 6 bases from J, leaving 10 bases between. Germline lookup yields CDR1 SGHKS and CDR2 YYEKEE (reference sequence). The CDR3 sequence: CASSLAGKSEQYF. As DNA, the CDR3 is TGTGCCAGCAGCTTGGCGGGGAAGAGCGAGCAGTACTTC.

The chain recombines TRBV6-2 or TRBV6-3 with TRBJ2-7; no definite D call. Germline lookup yields CDR1 MNHEY and CDR2 SVGEGT. The CDR3 covers 14 residues. Trimming removed 2 bases at V and 5 bases at J, with 13 bases between. CDR3 sequence: CASSYVTLGHEQYF. The CDR3, as DNA: TGTGCCAGCAGTTACGTAACCTTAGGCCACGAGCAGTACTTC.

The chain carries TRBV7-2 and TRBJ2-2; possibly TRBD1 or TRBD2 for D (5 bases each). This CDR3 has 17 amino acids. V was shortened by 5 bases and J by 2 bases, with 18 bases between the two germline ends. CDR1 is SGHTA and CDR2 is FQGNSA in the germline V gene. CDR3 nucleotide sequence: TGTGCCAGCAGCCCTAGAGGGACGATCTTTAACACCGGGGAGCTGTTTTTT. Its protein is CASSPRGTIFNTGELFF.

This sequence joins TRBV30 and TRBJ2-1; TRBD1 aligns across 10 bases. The V gene's germline CDR1 is GTSNPN and CDR2 SVGIG (reference sequence). V lost 3 bases, J lost 3 bases, and 2 bases stayed unmatched. CDR3 length: 14 amino acids. The CDR3 sequence is CAWRRTGGYNEQFF. CDR3 coding DNA: TGTGCCTGGAGGCGGACAGGGGGCTACAATGAGCAGTTCTTC.

The rearrangement joins TRBV3-1 (or the pseudogene TRBV3-2) to TRBJ2-7; 8 bases are shared with TRBD1. Germline V gene data show CDR1 as LGHDT and CDR2 as YNNKEL (reference sequence). V dropped 2 bases and J dropped 2; count of bases not matched to a gene: 8. The CDR3 runs 16 residues. The CDR3 sequence is CASSQHSGGRTYEQYF. DNA of the CDR3: TGTGCCAGCAGCCAACACTCAGGGGGCAGAACCTACGAGCAGTACTTC.

The V gene is TRBV2, the J gene TRBJ2-1, with 13 bases lining up with TRBD2. The CDR3 covers 14 residues. J gave up 6 bases and V 7 bases, and 3 bases lay outside the gene matches. Germline CDR1 is SNHLY and CDR2 is FYNNEI. The CDR3 bases are TGTGCCAGCAATAGACTAGCGGGGGGCAATGAGCAGTTCTTC. Its translation: CASNRLAGGNEQFF.

The chain is built from TRBV10-1 and TRBJ2-1; 10 bases are shared with TRBD2. CDR3 length equals 17 residues. Per germline, CDR1 WNHNN and CDR2 SYGVQD (reference sequence). The junction had 6 bases not matched to a gene; V was cut back by 2 bases and J by 2 bases. CDR3 in amino acids: CASSEELAGEAYNEQFF. The CDR3 DNA reads as TGCGCCAGCAGTGAGGAGCTAGCGGGAGAGGCCTACAATGAGCAGTTCTTC.

This clone was observed once. In nucleotides, the CDR3 is TGTGCCAGCAGCTTGGGTCCGGGAGTTGGGACAGATACGCAGTATTTT. Translating it yields CASSLGPGVGTDTQYF. The rearrangement links TRBV5-5 to TRBJ2-3; a weak D match, TRBD2 (6 bases). Germline V gives CDR1 SGHKS, CDR2 YYEKEE (reference sequence). The V gene lost 0 bases and the J gene lost 3 bases, with 14 bases spanning the gap. This CDR3 comprises 16 residues.

The chain links TRBV7-6 to TRBJ2-5; 7 nucleotides agree with TRBD2. Germline values: CDR1 SGHVS, CDR2 FNYEAQ. The trim removed 2 bases at V and 5 bases at J, leaving 8 bases unmatched. This CDR3 contains 15 residues. CDR3 in DNA: TGTGCCAGCAGCTTACGCTCCCGGGGAGGGGAGACCCAGTACTTC. This codes for CASSLRSRGGETQYF.

This sequence joins TRBV27 and TRBJ1-5; the match to TRBD1 covers 7 bases. The CDR3 is 16 residues long. From germline, CDR1 is MNHEY and CDR2 SMNVEV (reference sequence). The trim removed 0 bases at V and 2 bases at J, leaving 4 bases unmatched. CDR3: CASSLSGGLGNQPQHF. DNA for the CDR3: TGTGCCAGCAGTTTATCAGGGGGCCTCGGCAATCAGCCCCAGCATTTT.

This chain uses TRBV25-1 with TRBJ2-5; unclear D gene. Trimming took off 4 bases at V and 4 bases at J, with 4 bases between the two ends. Germline V gene sequence: CDR1 MGHDK, CDR2 SYGVNS. This CDR3 region has 11 residues. CDR3: CASSGLETQYF. CDR3 sequence (DNA): TGTGCCAGCAGTGGTTTAGAGACCCAGTACTTC.